Here is one TCR beta chain with its context. The antigen is unknown. This record comes from a study of cytomegalovirus exposure and HLA in healthy donors. PCR was performed using 60 Vbeta and 13 Jbeta primers. Source study methods: Later analysis identified tens of millions of unique TCR beta chains, about 10 million shared. TCRdb's table, derived via immunoSEQ multiplex PCR, lists solely in-frame clones and lacks some. The V and J calls and clone size come from that table; D and trimming were worked out from the DNA. Of approximately 150,000 clones listed, approximately 84% were seen once; the top ten hold roughly 1.5%. Germline CDR1 reads SGHVS; CDR2 reads FQNEAQ. V gave up 5 bases and J gave up 3 bases; unmatched junction bases: 3. The CDR3 has 15 residues. The study, taken as a whole, reports: Links to common viral pathogens appeared, in a later analysis, for several of the most significant clusters. Most CMV-associated TCR beta chains appeared HLA-restricted in a later analysis.

This TCR was sampled from a woman between 18 and 29 years old in good health and CMV-seronegative. Sample: PBMCs. V and J are TRBV7-8 and TRBJ2-7; 14 nucleotides match TRBD2. In DNA, the CDR3 is TGTGCCAGCAGCCTAGGACTAGCGGGGGGCTACGAGCAGTACTTC. Translation: CASSLGLAGGYEQYF.